This entry concerns a single T cell receptor beta chain. Its antigen is unknown. This entry belongs to a study of cytomegalovirus exposure and HLA in healthy donors. TCRdb's copy holds only in-frame clones and misses some; the assay was immunoSEQ multiplex PCR. The sample comprises roughly 100,000 clones, 88% of which are singletons, and 1.8% rests with the top ten. The length of the CDR3 is 13 residues. Trimming took 4 bases from V and 7 from J, leaving 10 bases between them. In germline, CDR1 is SEHNR, CDR2 FQNEAQ (reference sequence). Study-wide results and limits: A list of 164 TCR beta chains associated with cytomegalovirus was given. Specificity of a few CMV-associated chains for CMV antigens was verified in vitro.

The chain combines TRBV7-9 with TRBJ2-2, with D tentatively TRBD1 (6 bases). This receptor was identified in a woman aged 18 to 35 in good health and CMV-seropositive. Sequenced material: PBMCs. The CDR3 reads CASSSTTGGELFF. In nucleotides, the CDR3 is TGTGCCAGCAGCTCGACGACAGGCGGGGAGCTGTTTTTT.